This is a list of T cell receptor beta chains from one sample in a study of T cell changes during pregnancy in multiple sclerosis. TCRdb keeps only in-frame clones here, not all; method: immunoSEQ multiplex PCR. The table lists approximately 93,000 clones, around 93% of them singletons. Sequencing was performed on peripheral blood, taken before pregnancy. The receptors here all came from a female donor with multiple sclerosis, enrolled in a pregnancy study. Each CDR3 is given with its conserved first and last residue. A D gene is named only where the DNA matches it firmly. A row's size may be missing; if present it is once, few, many or a size class.

J,size,D,V,DNA,CDR3
TRBJ1-4,.,.,TRBV7-2,TGTGCCAGCAGCCGCATGAAGGGGGATAATGAAAAACTGTTTTTT,CASSRMKGDNEKLFF
TRBJ2-3,.,.,TRBV6-1,TGTGCCAGCAGGGCAACAGGGTTAGATACGCAGTATTTT,CASRATGLDTQYF
TRBJ2-6,.,.,TRBV7-2,TGTGCCAGCAGCCCTAGCTCTGGGGCCAACGTCCTGACTTTC,CASSPSSGANVLTF
TRBJ2-7,once,TRBD1,TRBV5-4,TGTGCCAGCAGCCGGGGACAGGGGGCTGGTCTGAGCTCCTACGAGCAGTACTTC,CASSRGQGAGLSSYEQYF
TRBJ1-2,.,.,TRBV5-1,TGCGCCAGCAGCCAGACAGGCGACTATGGCTACACCTTC,CASSQTGDYGYTF
TRBJ1-2,.,.,TRBV5-1,TGCGCCAGCAGGCCCGACGGGGAGACTAACTATGGCTACACCTTC,CASRPDGETNYGYTF
TRBJ2-7,.,.,TRBV5-1,TGCGCCAGCAGCTTGAGCAGGGGGGTTTACGAGCAGTACTTC,CASSLSRGVYEQYF
TRBJ1-2,.,TRBD1,TRBV6-1,TGTGCCAGCAGTGCTTACGAAGGGGGCAAGAACTATGGCTACACCTTC,CASSAYEGGKNYGYTF
TRBJ1-1,.,TRBD1,TRBV7-8,TGTGCCAGCAGGCCCGGGACAGCGAACACTGAAGCTTTCTTT,CASRPGTANTEAFF
TRBJ2-5,.,.,TRBV6-5,TGTGCCAGCAGTTACCTCCGGGGAGCCGGGACCCAGTACTTC,CASSYLRGAGTQYF
TRBJ2-3,.,TRBD2,TRBV19,TGTGCCAGTAGTAGGTTCCTAGCGGGGGGAGATACGCAGTATTTT,CASSRFLAGGDTQYF
TRBJ1-1,.,.,TRBV9,TGTGCCAGCAGCGTAGGAGAAGGGGCAAACACTGAAGCTTTCTTT,CASSVGEGANTEAFF
TRBJ2-5,.,TRBD2,TRBV12-5,TGTGCTAGTGGTTTTAGGACTAGCGGGGGAACGTACCAAGAGACCCAGTACTTC,CASGFRTSGGTYQETQYF
TRBJ1-1,once,TRBD1,TRBV7-9,TGTGCCAGCAGCGCCCGGGTGGGACAGGAAGCTTTCTTT,CASSARVGQEAFF
TRBJ2-5,medium-sized,.,TRBV5-1,TGCGCCAGCAGTGGTCGTAACAGGGAGACCCAGTACTTC,CASSGRNRETQYF
TRBJ1-5,.,TRBD1,TRBV28,TGTGCCATTATGGGACAGGGAGGCAATCAGCCCCAGCATTTT,CAIMGQGGNQPQHF
TRBJ2-3,.,.,TRBV4-1,TGCGCCAGCAGCCAAGCCCAACTAGGGGGTACGCAGTATTTT,CASSQAQLGGTQYF
TRBJ2-3,.,TRBD2,TRBV4-1,TGCGCCAGCAGCCAAGATCCATTTCTAGCGGGGGGCACAGATACGCAGTATTTT,CASSQDPFLAGGTDTQYF
TRBJ2-1,.,.,TRBV30,TGTGCCTGGAGTTCCCCCCCAGCGGACAATGAGCAGTTCTTC,CAWSSPPADNEQFF
TRBJ2-1,.,TRBD1,TRBV18,TGTGCCAGCTCACGCAACGCCGGGACAGGGCTCCTTCAAGCCTACAATGAGCAGTTCTTC,CASSRNAGTGLLQAYNEQFF